A single sample gave rise to the 23 T cell receptor beta chains below, sequenced in a study of blood T cell repertoires in COVID-19. Method: immunoSEQ multiplex PCR; TCRdb's copy keeps in-frame clones and lacks some. The sample includes about 81,000 clones, approximately 90% of them seen just once. Source material: peripheral blood. These receptors were taken from a man between 65 and 85 years old with active or convalescent COVID-19.

This sequence joins TRBV2 and TRBJ2-2, with 7 bases that match TRBD1. The length of the CDR3 is 13 residues. The ends lost 4 bases at V and 8 bases at J; junction bases unmatched: 4. Germline CDR1 reads SNHLY; CDR2 reads FYNNEI. This chain's CDR3 is CASSAGTAGELFF. The CDR3 DNA reads as TGTGCCAGCAGTGCCGGGACAGCGGGGGAGCTGTTTTTT. Supplemented by reference TRBV2 and TRBJ2-2, the full variable domain reads EPEVTQTPSHQVTQMGQEVILRCVPISNHLYFYWYRQILGQKVEFLVSFYNNEISEKSEIFDDQFSVERPDGSNFTLKIRSTKLEDSAMYFCASSAGTAGELFFGEGSRLTVL.

The CDR3 loop is CASSDPMARSNQPQHF. The CDR3 DNA reads TGTGCCAGCAGTGACCCGATGGCACGTAGCAATCAGCCCCAGCATTTT. The genes are TRBV2 and TRBJ1-5; the D is unclear. The V and J ends lost 3 bases and 0 bases respectively, with 12 bases between them. The CDR3 covers 16 residues. Germline V lookup: CDR1 SNHLY, CDR2 FYNNEI.

This sequence joins TRBV5-8 and TRBJ1-2; TRBD1 aligns across 7 bases. Germline V gene lookup returns CDR1 SGHTS and CDR2 YDEGEE. There are 17 residues in the CDR3. V lost 1 base and J lost 13; bases outside the gene matches: 22. The CDR3 nucleotides read TGTGCCAGCAGCTTGCTCAGGGGGACACTTAACTATGGCTACGCCACCTTC. This translates into CASSLLRGTLNYGYATF. Using reference TRBV5-8 and TRBJ1-2 for the parts outside the CDR3, the full variable domain is EAGVTQSPTHLIKTRGQQATLRCSPISGHTSVYWYQQALGLGLQFLLWYDEGEERNRGNFPPRFSGRQFPNYSSELNVNALELEDSALYLCASSLLRGTLNYGYATFGSGTRLTVV.

This chain's CDR3 is CASSQEGPGGNYGYTF. CDR3 sequence (DNA): TGTGCCAGCAGCCAAGAGGGACCGGGGGGTAACTATGGCTACACCTTC. The V and J genes are TRBV4-2 and TRBJ1-2; a possible D gene is TRBD1 (5 bases). Germline V gene lookup returns CDR1 LGHNA and CDR2 YNFKEQ. Trimming pared 0 bases from V and 1 base from J, leaving 12 bases between. The CDR3 spans 16 residues.

This rearrangement joins TRBV7-2 to TRBJ2-5; the match to TRBD2 covers 8 bases. The germline V gene has CDR1 SGHTA and CDR2 FQGNSA. V lost 5 bases to trimming and J lost 5 bases; unmatched junction nucleotides: 10. There are 15 residues in the CDR3. The CDR3 nucleotides read TGTGCCAGCAGCCCCCGACTAGCGCGTTCCGAGACCCAGTACTTC. Its translation: CASSPRLARSETQYF.

The chain links TRBV25-1 to TRBJ1-6, with 9 bases lining up with TRBD1. Germline V gene lookup returns CDR1 MGHDK and CDR2 SYGVNS. With V trimmed by 3 bases and J by 10 bases, 4 bases remained unmatched. The CDR3 covers 14 residues. Written as DNA, the CDR3 is TGTGCCAGCAGTGAGGACAGGGGAGGGTCACCCCTCCACTTT. This gives the protein CASSEDRGGSPLHF.

The chain links TRBV9 to TRBJ2-5; TRBD2 matches 11 bases. Germline V CDR1 and CDR2: SGDLS, YYNGEE. V dropped 0 bases and J dropped 4; count of bases not matched to a gene: 2. This CDR3 is 15 amino acids long. The CDR3 DNA reads TGTGCCAGCAGCGTAGTTAGCGGGGGGGTAGAGACCCAGTACTTC. Protein: CASSVVSGGVETQYF.

This clone was recorded only once. The DNA of the CDR3 is TGCGCCAGCAGCTTGCATATAGCCCAAGAGACCCAGTACTTC. The encoded protein is CASSLHIAQETQYF. J is TRBJ2-5 and V is TRBV5-1; D not resolved. CDR3 length: 14 amino acids. Germline lookup yields CDR1 SGHRS and CDR2 YFSETQ. With 1 base removed from V and 1 base from J, the gap between germline ends came to 8 bases.

V gene TRBV3-1 (or the pseudogene TRBV3-2) combines with J gene TRBJ2-7; 8 positions agree with TRBD2. This CDR3 is built from 15 residues. V lost 4 bases, J lost 3 bases, and 8 bases stayed unmatched. CDR1 and CDR2 from the germline V gene are LGHDT and YNNKEL (reference sequence). The DNA for the CDR3 is TGTGCCAGCAGCCCGGGGGGGGTCCCGCGCTACGAGCAGTACTTC. Translating gives CASSPGGVPRYEQYF.

V is TRBV5-1 and J is TRBJ2-2; D might be TRBD1 (5 bases). The CDR3 consists of 14 residues. V was clipped by 7 bases and J by 0 bases, with 10 bases between them. Germline values: CDR1 SGHRS, CDR2 YFSETQ. The CDR3 DNA sequence: TGCGCCAGCGGACAAATCTCGAACACCGGGGAGCTGTTTTTT. This encodes CASGQISNTGELFF.

V gene TRBV12-1 combines with J gene TRBJ2-5; the D call TRBD1 from the table was never checked on the DNA. TRBV12-1 is flagged as a pseudogene. The length of the CDR3 is 15 residues. DNA of the CDR3: TGTGCCAGCAGCTTTACGCGGGACAGACAAGAGACCCAGTACTTC. Translated: CASSFTRDRQETQYF.

V and J are TRBV10-3 and TRBJ1-1; 8 bases are a match to TRBD1. J was trimmed by 0 bases and V by 1 base; bases with no gene match: 7. Germline assignment: CDR1 ENHRY and CDR2 SYGVKD. CDR3 length equals 17 residues. The CDR3 DNA follows: TGTGCCATCAGTGAGTGGTTAGGGACAGGCATGAACACTGAAGCTTTCTTT. This codes for CAISEWLGTGMNTEAFF.

The CDR3 region has the DNA TGTGCCAGTAGTATAGGTGGACAGGGACGCACAGATACGCAGTATTTT. It is translated as CASSIGGQGRTDTQYF. The V gene is TRBV19, the J gene TRBJ2-3; TRBD1 matches at 8 bases. J lost 1 base, V lost 1 base, and 4 bases had no gene match. The CDR3 is 16 amino acids. In germline, CDR1 is LNHDA, CDR2 SQIVND (reference sequence).

The count of this clone is one. The chain combines TRBV11-2 with TRBJ1-2; a possible D gene is TRBD1 (5 bases). This CDR3 spans 14 amino acids. CDR1 and CDR2 from the germline V gene are SGHAT and FQNNGV. V was clipped by 0 bases and J by 4 bases, with 9 bases between them. CDR3 amino acids: CASSLDPGLYGYTF. CDR3 sequence (DNA): TGTGCCAGCAGCTTAGACCCGGGACTCTATGGCTACACCTTC.

Concerning this clone itself: Other nucleotide sequences from this sample produce the same CDR3. The chain employs TRBV4-1 and TRBJ2-5; the D is unclear. The length of the CDR3 is 12 residues. CDR1 is MGHRA and CDR2 is YSYEKL in the germline V gene. V lost 8 bases, J lost 0 bases, and 7 bases lay in between. As DNA, the CDR3 is TGCGCCAGCTCCCCCAACCAAGAGACCCAGTACTTC. Translating gives CASSPNQETQYF.

This clone was found once. CDR3 sequence: CASTPGTEVGYTF. CDR3 nucleotide sequence: TGTGCCAGTACACCGGGGACAGAGGTTGGCTACACCTTC. The chain links TRBV7-8 to TRBJ1-2, with TRBD1 identical over 7 bases. The CDR3 has 13 residues. From germline, CDR1 is SGHVS and CDR2 FQNEAQ. J gave up 7 bases and V 9 bases, and 11 bases lay outside the gene matches.

The chain links TRBV4-1 to TRBJ1-2; D gene unclear. Trimming took 1 base from V and 7 from J, leaving 7 bases between them. The CDR3 covers 12 residues. The germline CDR1 and CDR2 sequences are MGHRA and YSYEKL. The CDR3 is CASSQGARGYTF. The CDR3 nucleotides are TGCGCCAGCAGCCAAGGGGCCCGTGGCTACACCTTC.

The chain recombines TRBV5-1 with TRBJ1-1; 7 bases are shared with TRBD1. The germline gives CDR1 SGHRS, CDR2 YFSETQ. V was pared by 4 bases and J by 6 bases, with 12 bases of the junction left unmatched. CDR3 length: 15 amino acids. The CDR3, as DNA: TGCGCCAGCAGCGACCCTTCTACAGGGGACTCTGAAGCTTTCTTT. Translating gives CASSDPSTGDSEAFF.

The chain joins TRBV6-2 or TRBV6-3 to TRBJ1-1, with 8 bases lining up with TRBD1. V trimming: 2 bases; J trimming: 1 base; junction bases outside the gene matches: 6. CDR3 length: 16 residues. Germline CDR1 and CDR2: MNHEY and SVGEGT. CDR3 coding DNA: TGTGCCAGCAGTTACCCACAGGGGGGGACGAACACTGAAGCTTTCTTT. Translated, it gives CASSYPQGGTNTEAFF.

V gene TRBV10-3 combines with J gene TRBJ1-1; no clear D. Per germline, CDR1 ENHRY and CDR2 SYGVKD. The CDR3 spans 9 residues. V dropped 11 bases and J dropped 10 bases, with 11 bases sitting between them. The CDR3 coding sequence is TGTGCCCCGGGTGGAGGAGCTTTCTTT. Translated: CAPGGGAFF.

This clone occurred a few times. V usage is TRBV5-1 and J usage is TRBJ2-3, with 8 nucleotides matching TRBD2. This CDR3 region has 16 residues. Germline-derived CDR1 and CDR2 are SGHRS and YFSETQ. Trimming took 0 bases from V and 5 from J; bases not matched to a gene: 8. The CDR3 loop is CASSLAGGPEGDTQYF. The CDR3 DNA is TGCGCCAGCAGCTTGGCGGGGGGGCCTGAGGGAGATACGCAGTATTTT. The full variable domain, its missing parts supplied by reference TRBV5-1 and TRBJ2-3, is KAGVTQTPRYLIKTRGQQVTLSCSPISGHRSVSWYQQTPGQGLQFLFEYFSETQRNKGNFPGRFSGRQFSNSRSEMNVSTLELGDSALYLCASSLAGGPEGDTQYFGPGTRLTVL.

The chain is built from TRBV9 and TRBJ1-2, with 7 bases fitting TRBD1. Germline values: CDR1 SGDLS, CDR2 YYNGEE. This CDR3 contains 16 residues. Trimming removed 4 bases from V and 2 bases from J; junction bases left unmatched: 11. CDR3 loop: CASSSQNGQANYGYTF. CDR3 DNA sequence: TGTGCCAGCAGCTCACAAAACGGACAGGCGAACTATGGCTACACCTTC.

V usage is TRBV4-1 and J usage is TRBJ1-1; 7 nucleotides line up with TRBD1. CDR1 and CDR2 from the germline V gene are MGHRA and YSYEKL. The J segment lost 5 bases and the V segment lost 3 bases, leaving 9 bases of the junction unmatched. The length of the CDR3 is 15 residues. CDR3 sequence (DNA): TGCGCCAGCAGCCAGGGTTACAGGGGAAGGACTGAAGCTTTCTTT. Translation gives CASSQGYRGRTEAFF.